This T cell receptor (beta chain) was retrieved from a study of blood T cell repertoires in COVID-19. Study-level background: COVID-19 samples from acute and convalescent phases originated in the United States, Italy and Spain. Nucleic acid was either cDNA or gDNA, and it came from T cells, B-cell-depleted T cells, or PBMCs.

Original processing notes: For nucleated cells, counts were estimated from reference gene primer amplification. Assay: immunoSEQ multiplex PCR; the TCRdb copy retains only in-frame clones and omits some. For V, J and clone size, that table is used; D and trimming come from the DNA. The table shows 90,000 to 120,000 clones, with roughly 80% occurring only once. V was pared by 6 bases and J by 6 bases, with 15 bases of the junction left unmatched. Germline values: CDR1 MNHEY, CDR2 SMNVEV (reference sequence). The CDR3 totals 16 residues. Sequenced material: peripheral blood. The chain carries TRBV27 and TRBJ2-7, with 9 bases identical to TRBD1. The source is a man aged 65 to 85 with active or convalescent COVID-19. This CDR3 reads CASRSLGTGRPIEQYF. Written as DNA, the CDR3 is TGTGCCAGCAGAAGCCTAGGGACAGGGAGACCCATCGAGCAGTACTTC.